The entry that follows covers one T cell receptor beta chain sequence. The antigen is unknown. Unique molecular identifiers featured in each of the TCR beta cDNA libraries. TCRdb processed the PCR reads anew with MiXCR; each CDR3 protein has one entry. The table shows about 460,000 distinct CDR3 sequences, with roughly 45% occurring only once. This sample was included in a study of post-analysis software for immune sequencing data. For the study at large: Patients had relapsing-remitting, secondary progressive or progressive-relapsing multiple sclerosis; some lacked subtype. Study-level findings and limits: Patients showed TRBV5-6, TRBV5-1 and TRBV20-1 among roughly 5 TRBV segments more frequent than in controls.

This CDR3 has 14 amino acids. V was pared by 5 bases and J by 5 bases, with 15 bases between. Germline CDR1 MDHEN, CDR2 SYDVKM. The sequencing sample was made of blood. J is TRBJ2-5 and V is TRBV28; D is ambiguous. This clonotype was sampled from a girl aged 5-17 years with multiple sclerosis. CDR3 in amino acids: CASSLNLNGETQYF. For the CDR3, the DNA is TGTGCCAGCAGTCTAAACTTAAATGGCGAGACCCAGTACTTC.